This is a list of T cell receptor beta chains from one sample in a study of shared clonotypes between healthy human individuals. Data came from immunoSEQ multiplex PCR; TCRdb stores just in-frame clones and leaves some out. The data hold about 460,000 clones, with around 77% observed a single time. The specimen sequenced was PBMCs. The receptors stem from a woman aged 40 to 50 in good health. Some clones in this sample may be carry-over from other donors' samples. CDR3s include the opening cysteine and the closing phenylalanine or tryptophan. The D gene is left open where the match is weak. The listing skips clone size in some rows; elsewhere it reads once, few, many or a size class.

DNA	CDR3	size	J	D	V
TGTGCCAGCACGGCCCAAGGGGCCTACAATGAGCAGTTCTTC	CASTAQGAYNEQFF	NA	TRBJ2-1	NA	TRBV7-2
TGCAGCGCGGGACAGTTCAACACTGAAGCTTTCTTT	CSAGQFNTEAFF	NA	TRBJ1-1	TRBD1	TRBV29-1
TGTGCCAGCAGCCCGAGGACGGGCTCTGGAAACACCATATATTTT	CASSPRTGSGNTIYF	NA	TRBJ1-3	NA	TRBV7-2
TGTGCCATCACACAACAGGAGATCTACGAGCAGTACTTC	CAITQQEIYEQYF	few	TRBJ2-7	NA	TRBV6-6
TGCGCCAGCAGCTTGGAAAACCTTGAACACGAGCAGTACTTC	CASSLENLEHEQYF	NA	TRBJ2-7	NA	TRBV5-1
TGCGCCAGCAGCTCGGGACAGGGGGCTTACAATGAGCAGTTCTTC	CASSSGQGAYNEQFF	once	TRBJ2-1	TRBD1	TRBV5-1
TGTGCCAGCGCCCCCACTAGCGGGAGTTACAATGAGCAGTTCTTC	CASAPTSGSYNEQFF	NA	TRBJ2-1	TRBD2	TRBV27
TGTGCCAGTAGTATAGTAAACTACGGGGAGCTGTTTTTT	CASSIVNYGELFF	NA	TRBJ2-2	NA	TRBV19
TGTGCCTGGAGTACAGCCTACGAGCAGTACTTC	CAWSTAYEQYF	NA	TRBJ2-7	NA	TRBV30
TGTGCCAGCAGTTTACCCTGGCCAGGTGCTGAAAAACTGTTTTTT	CASSLPWPGAEKLFF	few	TRBJ1-4	NA	TRBV28
TGCGCCAGCAGCTTCGGACAGGGAGGCGGTGAAGCTTTCTTT	CASSFGQGGGEAFF	NA	TRBJ1-1	TRBD1	TRBV5-1
TGTGCCAGCAGCCAAGGACAGAATCAAGAGACCCAGTACTTC	CASSQGQNQETQYF	NA	TRBJ2-5	NA	TRBV9
TGTGCCAGCAGCGAGGGGACTAGCGGTTCCTCCTACAATGAGCAGTTCTTC	CASSEGTSGSSYNEQFF	NA	TRBJ2-1	TRBD2	TRBV9
TGTGCCAGCAGCTTGGTTAGCGGAAGCCAAGAGACCCAGTACTTC	CASSLVSGSQETQYF	NA	TRBJ2-5	NA	TRBV5-4
TGTGTCGCCCGGTCTGGAAACACCATATATTTT	CVARSGNTIYF	few	TRBJ1-3	NA	TRBV30
TGTGCCAGTTTAGAAAACGGAGGGGCAGGCAGAAACACTGAAGCTTTCTTT	CASLENGGAGRNTEAFF	once	TRBJ1-1	NA	TRBV7-9
TGTGCCTGGAGTCCACGGGACTGGCGGGAGGGCCTTGTGGAAGAGACCCAGTACTTC	CAWSPRDWREGLVEETQYF	NA	TRBJ2-5	TRBD2	TRBV30
TGTGCCAGTAGTACCGGGATCCCCCCCTCCTACGAGCAGTACTTC	CASSTGIPPSYEQYF	NA	TRBJ2-7	NA	TRBV19
TGTGCCAGCAGTTCCCTCGGGGAGGGGGAGTACAATGAGCAGTTCTTC	CASSSLGEGEYNEQFF	medium-sized	TRBJ2-1	NA	TRBV28
TGTGCCAGCAGCCCAAGGGGCGCGGGTCATGGCTACACCTTC	CASSPRGAGHGYTF	NA	TRBJ1-2	NA	TRBV7-2
TGTGCCACCAGCAGAGACGGGGGGCTAGCGGGAGGGCCAAACAATGAGCAGTTCTTC	CATSRDGGLAGGPNNEQFF	NA	TRBJ2-1	TRBD2	TRBV15
TGTGCCAGCAGCTATAGCAATCAGCCCCAGCATTTT	CASSYSNQPQHF	few	TRBJ1-5	NA	TRBV7-9
TGCGCCAGCAGCCACATCGGGGAGGAGCTTGGGTCTGAAGCTTTCTTT	CASSHIGEELGSEAFF	NA	TRBJ1-1	NA	TRBV4-1
TGCGCCAGCAGCTGGACAGGGGCCTCCTACGAGCAGTACTTC	CASSWTGASYEQYF	NA	TRBJ2-7	TRBD1	TRBV5-1
TGTGCCAGCAGTTTTGGGCGGGGCACCTACGAGCAGTACTTC	CASSFGRGTYEQYF	NA	TRBJ2-7	NA	TRBV28
TGTGCCAGCAGAACTAGCGGGAATACCTACGAGCAGTACTTC	CASRTSGNTYEQYF	NA	TRBJ2-7	TRBD2	TRBV28
TGTGCCAGCAGCTTAGGAACTCCTGCGAACACTGAAGCTTTCTTT	CASSLGTPANTEAFF	once	TRBJ1-1	NA	TRBV7-3
TGTGCCAGCAGCTTAGGGACAGGGGGCTACACCTTC	CASSLGTGGYTF	NA	TRBJ1-2	TRBD1	TRBV7-9
TGCGCCAGCAGCACTGGGACTAGCGGGATCTACGAGCAGTACTTC	CASSTGTSGIYEQYF	NA	TRBJ2-7	TRBD2	TRBV5-1
TGTGCCAGCAGTTTAGGTCAGGGACAGAGCTCCTACGAGCAGTACTTC	CASSLGQGQSSYEQYF	NA	TRBJ2-7	TRBD1	TRBV28
TGCAGCGTCCCGCACGGAGGCTACAATGAGCAGTTCTTC	CSVPHGGYNEQFF	NA	TRBJ2-1	NA	TRBV29-1
TGTGCCAGCAGCTTAGTTCTGGCGGGAGGGGCGTTCTTC	CASSLVLAGGAFF	many	TRBJ2-1	TRBD2	TRBV7-2
TGTGCCAGCAGCCTGCCGGGAGTAGTAGACAATGAGCAGTTCTTC	CASSLPGVVDNEQFF	NA	TRBJ2-1	NA	TRBV5-6
TGTGCCAGCAGCTTTGCGGGTTTAGGCTACGAGCAGTACTTC	CASSFAGLGYEQYF	few	TRBJ2-7	NA	TRBV11-3
TGTGCCAGCAGCTGGGGGACGCAGGTTGGGGCTGGAAACACCATATATTTT	CASSWGTQVGAGNTIYF	NA	TRBJ1-3	NA	TRBV7-9
TGTGCCAGCAGTCCCGGACAGGGGGGTTCTACTTTCTTT	CASSPGQGGSTFF	few	TRBJ1-1	TRBD1	TRBV28
TGTGCCAGCGGTTTAGCCGGTCATAACTACGAGCAGTACTTC	CASGLAGHNYEQYF	NA	TRBJ2-7	NA	TRBV27
TGTGCCAGCTCGCGGGACGCTCCGAACACCGGGGAGCTGTTTTTT	CASSRDAPNTGELFF	few	TRBJ2-2	NA	TRBV18
TGTGCCAGCAGTTTATTCCCCTCGTCCCCTCTCACGGGGGGAGGTTACAATGAGCAGTTCTTC	CASSLFPSSPLTGGGYNEQFF	NA	TRBJ2-1	TRBD2	TRBV28
TGTGCCAGCAGCGGGAGCTTGGACACCGGGGAGCTGTTTTTT	CASSGSLDTGELFF	once	TRBJ2-2	NA	TRBV6-4
TGCGCCAGCAGCTTGTCGCCCCAGGGGGAAAAACTGTTTTTT	CASSLSPQGEKLFF	NA	TRBJ1-4	NA	TRBV5-1
TGTGCCAGTAGAATAGACACCGGGGAGCTGTTTTTT	CASRIDTGELFF	NA	TRBJ2-2	NA	TRBV18
TGCGCCAGCAGCCACGTCCTGGCTAGCGGGGGTGAGCAGTTCTTC	CASSHVLASGGEQFF	many	TRBJ2-1	TRBD2	TRBV4-3
TGTGCCAGCAGTTTTTACACTGAAGCTTTCTTT	CASSFYTEAFF	NA	TRBJ1-1	NA	TRBV2
TGTGCCAGCAGCCGACAGGGAGAGACCCAGTACTTC	CASSRQGETQYF	many	TRBJ2-5	TRBD1	TRBV6-1
TGCGCCAGCAGCTCCGGGACTAGCAGCCACGAGCAGTACTTC	CASSSGTSSHEQYF	NA	TRBJ2-7	TRBD2	TRBV5-1
TGTGCCAGCACCCGGACTAGCGGGAGCTACGAGCAGTACTTC	CASTRTSGSYEQYF	NA	TRBJ2-7	TRBD2	TRBV28
TGTGCCAGCTCACCCCAGCGGGGCGCGGGCACAGATACGCAGTATTTT	CASSPQRGAGTDTQYF	few	TRBJ2-3	TRBD2	TRBV18
TGTGCCAGCAGCTGGGACAGGGGGGAAGCTTTCTTT	CASSWDRGEAFF	NA	TRBJ1-1	TRBD1	TRBV11-2
TGTGCCTGGAGCCTGAACACCGGGGAGCTGTTTTTT	CAWSLNTGELFF	NA	TRBJ2-2	NA	TRBV30
TGTGCCAGCAGCCGAGGGACAGGTCTCTCCTACGAGCAGTACTTC	CASSRGTGLSYEQYF	NA	TRBJ2-7	TRBD1	TRBV11-3
TGTGCCAGCAGTTTGGACAGTAATGAAAAACTGTTTTTT	CASSLDSNEKLFF	few	TRBJ1-4	NA	TRBV6-5